Following are 12 T cell receptor beta chains from one sample sequenced in a study of T cells after yellow fever vaccination. TCRdb ran MiXCR on the 5' RACE reads and lists one entry per CDR3 protein. Here the sample spans about 140,000 distinct CDR3 sequences, 5% to 7.5% being singletons. Sequencing was performed on CD4+ T cells sorted from PBMCs, taken 10 days after the yellow fever booster vaccination. These TCRs come from a man aged 25 to 45 who received the YFV17D yellow fever vaccine.

This clonotype was observed many times. The genes are TRBV27 and TRBJ1-1; weak D call: TRBD1 (5 bases). V was pared by 5 bases and J by 0 bases, with 13 bases between. Germline V gene sequence: CDR1 MNHEY, CDR2 SMNVEV (reference sequence). The CDR3 spans 15 residues. CDR3 DNA: TGTGCCAGCAGTCCCCCCCCGGGGCTGAACACTGAAGCTTTCTTT. The encoded protein is CASSPPPGLNTEAFF.

This clonotype was counted many times. J is TRBJ2-1 and V is TRBV7-2, with 10 bases lining up with TRBD2. Germline trimming cut 5 bases from V and 9 bases from J; bases unmatched to any gene: 13. Germline CDR1 and CDR2: SGHTA and FQGNSA. The CDR3 spans 16 residues. CDR3 residues: CASSKPKREGRIEQFF. The DNA for the CDR3 is TGTGCCAGCAGCAAACCTAAGCGGGAGGGAAGAATTGAGCAGTTCTTC.

There are many counts of this clonotype. J is TRBJ2-1 and V is TRBV5-1; tentatively, D is TRBD1 or TRBD2 (6 bases each). V was shortened by 2 bases and J by 6 bases, with 15 bases between the two germline ends. In germline, CDR1 is SGHRS, CDR2 YFSETQ. The CDR3 is made up of 15 amino acids. The CDR3 bases are TGCGCCAGCAGCTTAGTTTTACAGGGAGGCAATGAGCAGTTCTTC. It codes for CASSLVLQGGNEQFF.

This clonotype was found many times. This CDR3 is CASSPKGAGANVLTF. DNA of the CDR3: TGTGCCAGCAGTCCAAAGGGGGCTGGGGCCAACGTCCTGACTTTC. The chain employs TRBV12-3 or TRBV12-4 and TRBJ2-6; possible D gene TRBD1, 6 bases. Trimming left V 5 bases short and J 2 bases short, with 10 bases between. The CDR3 is 15 amino acids.

The chain is built from TRBV7-2 and TRBJ1-2; TRBD1 is a possible D gene (6 bases). The germline V gene encodes CDR1 SGHTA and CDR2 FQGNSA. This CDR3 spans 15 amino acids. Trimming shortened V by 2 bases and J by 3 bases, and 13 bases separated the two germline ends. The CDR3 bases are TGTGCCAGCAGCTTATATGGGGGGGGCTACTATGGCTACACCTTC. Translating it yields CASSLYGGGYYGYTF. The whole variable domain, remainder taken from reference TRBV7-2 and TRBJ1-2, is GAGVSQSPSNKVTEKGKDVELRCDPISGHTALYWYRQSLGQGLEFLIYFQGNSAPDKSGLPSDRFSAERTGGSVSTLTIQRTQQEDSAVYLCASSLYGGGYYGYTFGSGTRLTVV.

This clonotype was recorded many times. The CDR3 here is CASSLGTGNTGELFF. The CDR3 nucleotides read TGTGCCAGCAGCTTAGGGACAGGGAACACCGGGGAGCTGTTTTTT. The V and J genes are TRBV5-5 and TRBJ2-2, with 8 bases that match TRBD1. Trimming took 2 bases from V and 1 from J; bases not matched to a gene: 1. Germline values: CDR1 SGHKS, CDR2 YYEKEE (reference sequence). This CDR3 has 15 amino acids.

The chain uses TRBV3-1 and TRBJ2-1; tentatively, D is TRBD2 (7 bases). Germline V gene lookup returns CDR1 LGHDT and CDR2 YNNKEL (reference sequence). The V gene lost 4 bases and the J gene lost 10 bases, with 29 bases spanning the gap. The CDR3 runs 18 residues. CDR3 in DNA: TGTGCCAGCAGCCTTCAGAGGGGGGGGGATTTTCCACTGTCGGAGCAGTTCTTC. Residues: CASSLQRGGDFPLSEQFF.

This clonotype was seen ten or more times. The chain couples TRBV6-1 to TRBJ2-3; the D gene is possibly TRBD1 (6 bases). This CDR3 comprises 15 residues. Germline V CDR1 and CDR2: MNHNS, SASEGT. The V gene lost 6 bases and the J gene lost 4 bases, with 17 bases spanning the gap. This chain's CDR3 is CASRRRSGAADTQYF. CDR3 nucleotide sequence: TGTGCCAGCAGACGTCGTTCAGGGGCGGCAGATACGCAGTATTTT.

In its sample, this clonotype was seen a few times. The chain uses TRBV20-1 and TRBJ2-3; TRBD1 matches 10 bases. Germline V gives CDR1 DFQATT, CDR2 SNEGSKA (reference sequence). The J segment lost 7 bases and the V segment lost 1 base, leaving 8 bases of the junction unmatched. This CDR3 is built from 15 residues. CDR3 amino acids: CSARVQGQGMYTQYF. The CDR3, as DNA: TGCAGTGCTAGAGTCCAGGGACAGGGGATGTATACGCAGTATTTT.

Many counts were recorded for this clonotype. V usage is TRBV7-2 and J usage is TRBJ1-6; tentatively, D is TRBD1 (5 bases). The V gene's germline CDR1 is SGHTA and CDR2 FQGNSA. Trimming removed 7 bases from V and 9 bases from J, with 19 bases in between. This CDR3 is 15 amino acids long. CDR3 region: CASIQGPGLSSPLHF. The CDR3, as DNA: TGTGCCAGCATCCAAGGGCCAGGGCTTAGTTCACCCCTCCACTTT.

Concerning this clonotype: A read error may be the cause here, since a much bigger clone is one base away. V and J are TRBV6-5 and TRBJ2-1, with 8 bases fitting TRBD2. Germline V gene data show CDR1 as MNHEY and CDR2 as SVGAGI. The CDR3 sequence is 16 residues long. DNA for the CDR3: TGTGACAGCAGTTACTCAACAGGACTAGCCTTTGGTGAGCAGTTCTTC. Translating gives CDSSYSTGLAFGEQFF.

With regard to this clonotype: A much larger clone lies one base from this, so it may be a read error. V usage is TRBV5-4 and J usage is TRBJ2-5; TRBD2 might be the D (6 bases). The CDR3 length is 14 residues. Deletions cut 2 bases from V and 2 bases from J, with 10 bases between. Germline CDR1 SGHNT, CDR2 YYREEE (reference sequence). Here the CDR3 reads CASSLRTNQETQYF. The CDR3 coding sequence is TGTGCCAGCAGCTTACGGACTAATCAAGAGACCCAGTACTTC. Combining the CDR3 with reference TRBV5-4 and TRBJ2-5 gives the whole variable domain ETGVTQSPTHLIKTRGQQVTLRCSSQSGHNTVSWYQQALGQGPQFIFQYYREEENGRGNFPPRFSGLQFPNYSSELNVNALELDDSALYLCASSLRTNQETQYFGPGTRLLVL.